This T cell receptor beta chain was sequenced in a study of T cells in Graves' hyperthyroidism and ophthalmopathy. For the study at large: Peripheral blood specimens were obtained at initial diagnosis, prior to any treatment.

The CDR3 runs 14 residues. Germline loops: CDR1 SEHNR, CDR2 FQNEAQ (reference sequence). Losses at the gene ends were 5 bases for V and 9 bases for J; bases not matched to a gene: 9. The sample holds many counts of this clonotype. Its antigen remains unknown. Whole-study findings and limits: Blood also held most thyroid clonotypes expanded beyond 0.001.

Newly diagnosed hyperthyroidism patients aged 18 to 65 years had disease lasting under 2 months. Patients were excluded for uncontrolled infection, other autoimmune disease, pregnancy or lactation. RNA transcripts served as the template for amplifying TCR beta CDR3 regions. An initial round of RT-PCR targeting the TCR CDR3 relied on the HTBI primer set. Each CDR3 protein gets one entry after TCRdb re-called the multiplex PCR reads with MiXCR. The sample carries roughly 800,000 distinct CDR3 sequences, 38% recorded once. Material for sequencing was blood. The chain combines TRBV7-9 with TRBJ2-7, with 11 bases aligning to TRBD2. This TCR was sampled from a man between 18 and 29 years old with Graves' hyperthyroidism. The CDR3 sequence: CASSPGTSGPRQYF. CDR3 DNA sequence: TGTGCCAGCAGCCCCGGGACTAGCGGACCTCGGCAGTACTTC.